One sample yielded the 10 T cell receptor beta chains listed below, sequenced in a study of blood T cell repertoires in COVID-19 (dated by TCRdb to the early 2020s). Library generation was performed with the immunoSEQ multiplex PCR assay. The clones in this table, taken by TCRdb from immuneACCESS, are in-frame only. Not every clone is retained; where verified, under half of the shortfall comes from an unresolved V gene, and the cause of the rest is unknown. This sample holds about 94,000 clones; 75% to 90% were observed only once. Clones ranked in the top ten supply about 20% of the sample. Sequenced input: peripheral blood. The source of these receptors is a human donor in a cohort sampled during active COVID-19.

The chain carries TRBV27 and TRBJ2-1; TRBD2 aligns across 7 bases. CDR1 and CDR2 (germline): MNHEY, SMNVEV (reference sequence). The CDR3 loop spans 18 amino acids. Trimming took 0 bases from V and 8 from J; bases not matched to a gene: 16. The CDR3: CASSLSLGSGGSRHEQFF. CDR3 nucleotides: TGTGCCAGCAGTTTATCGTTGGGGTCGGGCGGGAGCCGGCATGAGCAGTTCTTC.

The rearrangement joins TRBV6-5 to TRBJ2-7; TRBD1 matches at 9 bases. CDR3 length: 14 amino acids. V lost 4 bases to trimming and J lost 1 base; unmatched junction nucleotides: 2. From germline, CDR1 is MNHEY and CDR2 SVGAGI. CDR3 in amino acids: CASSSGTGSYEQYF. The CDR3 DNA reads TGTGCCAGCAGTTCCGGGACAGGGTCCTACGAGCAGTACTTC.

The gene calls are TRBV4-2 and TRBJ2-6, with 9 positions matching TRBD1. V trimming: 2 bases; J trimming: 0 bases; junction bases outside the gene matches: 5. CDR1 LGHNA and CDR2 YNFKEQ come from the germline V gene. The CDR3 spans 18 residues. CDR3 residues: CASSQSGTGFSGANVLTF. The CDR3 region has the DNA TGTGCCAGCAGCCAATCCGGGACAGGGTTCTCTGGGGCCAACGTCCTGACTTTC.

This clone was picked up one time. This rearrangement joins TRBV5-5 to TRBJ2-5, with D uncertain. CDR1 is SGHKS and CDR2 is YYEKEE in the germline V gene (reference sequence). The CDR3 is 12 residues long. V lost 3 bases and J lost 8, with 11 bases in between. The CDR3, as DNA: TGTGCCAGCAGCTCCCTCCTGTTAACCCAGTACTTC. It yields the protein CASSSLLLTQYF.

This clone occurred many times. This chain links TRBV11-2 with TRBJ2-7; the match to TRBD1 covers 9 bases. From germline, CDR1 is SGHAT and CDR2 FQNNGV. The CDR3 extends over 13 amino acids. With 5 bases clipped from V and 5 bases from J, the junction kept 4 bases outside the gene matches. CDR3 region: CASSGDREDEQYF. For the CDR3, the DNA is TGTGCCAGCAGCGGGGACAGGGAGGACGAGCAGTACTTC.

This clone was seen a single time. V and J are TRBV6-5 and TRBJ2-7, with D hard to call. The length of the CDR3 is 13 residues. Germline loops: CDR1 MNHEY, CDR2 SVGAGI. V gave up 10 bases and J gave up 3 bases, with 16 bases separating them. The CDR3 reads CATSIHPIYEQYF. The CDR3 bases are TGTGCCACCTCGATACACCCAATCTACGAGCAGTACTTC.

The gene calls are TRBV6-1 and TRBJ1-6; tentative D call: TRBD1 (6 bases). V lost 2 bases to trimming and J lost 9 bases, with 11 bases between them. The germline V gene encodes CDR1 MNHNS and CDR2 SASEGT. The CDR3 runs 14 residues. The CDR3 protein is CASSELGGGSPLHF. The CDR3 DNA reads TGTGCCAGCAGTGAACTAGGGGGGGGTTCACCCCTCCACTTT.

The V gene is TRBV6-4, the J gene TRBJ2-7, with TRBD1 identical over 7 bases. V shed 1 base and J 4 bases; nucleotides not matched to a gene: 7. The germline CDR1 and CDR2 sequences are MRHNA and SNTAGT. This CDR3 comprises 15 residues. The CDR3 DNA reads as TGTGCCAGCAGTGACTGGTCCACAGGGGAATACGAGCAGTACTTC. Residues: CASSDWSTGEYEQYF.

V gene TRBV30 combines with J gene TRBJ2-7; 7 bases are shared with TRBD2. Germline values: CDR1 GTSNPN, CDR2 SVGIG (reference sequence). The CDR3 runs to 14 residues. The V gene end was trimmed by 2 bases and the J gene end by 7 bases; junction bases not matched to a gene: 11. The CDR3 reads CAWSYAGVPREQYF. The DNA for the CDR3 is TGTGCCTGGAGTTACGCGGGAGTCCCTAGGGAGCAGTACTTC.

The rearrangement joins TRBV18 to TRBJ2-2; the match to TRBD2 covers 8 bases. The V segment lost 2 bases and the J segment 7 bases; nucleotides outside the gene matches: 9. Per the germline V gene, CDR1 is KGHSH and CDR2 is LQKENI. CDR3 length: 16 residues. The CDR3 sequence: CASSPFSAGVDGELFF. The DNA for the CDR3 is TGTGCCAGCTCACCATTCTCAGCGGGAGTCGACGGGGAGCTGTTTTTT.